This is a list of T cell receptor beta chains from one sample in a study of T cell repertoires in cytomegalovirus infection. No cognate antigen is known for these TCRs. MiXCR, run by TCRdb on the reads, gives a single entry per CDR3 protein. The sample yields fewer than 55,000 distinct CDR3 sequences, around 20% seen once. The specimen was CD8+ T cells from cultured PBMCs, collected from culture after CMV antigen stimulation. These receptors were obtained from a human donor in good health (CMV status not recorded). Some clones in this sample may be carry-over from other donors' samples. The CDR3 runs from the conserved cysteine through the conserved F or W. A D gene is named only where the DNA matches it firmly. Clone sizes are given selectively: once, few, many, or a class where the clone is expanded.

D gene | CDR3 length | J gene | V gene | clone size | CDR3 protein | CDR3 DNA
NA | 15 | TRBJ2-1 | TRBV6-2/TRBV6-3 | few | CASSLPFHSYNEQFF | TGTGCCAGCAGCCTGCCGTTTCACTCCTACAATGAGCAGTTCTTC
NA | 14 | TRBJ2-7 | TRBV5-6 | NA | CASSPGQESYEQYF | TGTGCCAGCAGCCCGGGGCAGGAGTCCTACGAGCAGTACTTC
TRBD1 | 17 | TRBJ1-2 | TRBV7-2 | NA | CASSLWTGGAANYGYTF | TGTGCCAGCAGCTTGTGGACAGGGGGCGCCGCCAACTATGGCTACACCTTC
NA | 15 | TRBJ1-2 | TRBV6-5 | few | CASSYSKMSGMGYTF | TGTGCCAGCAGTTACTCGAAGATGTCAGGGATGGGCTACACCTTC
NA | 11 | TRBJ2-1 | TRBV6-2/TRBV6-3 | NA | CDSSQYNEQFF | TGTGACAGCAGTCAGTACAATGAGCAGTTCTTC
NA | 14 | TRBJ1-1 | TRBV6-6 | NA | CASSASTGNTEAFF | TGTGCCAGCAGCGCCTCGACAGGGAACACTGAAGCTTTCTTT
TRBD1 | 15 | TRBJ2-5 | TRBV7-8 | NA | CASTRQGWGQETQYF | TGTGCCAGCACCCGACAGGGCTGGGGGCAAGAGACCCAGTACTTC
TRBD1 | 15 | TRBJ2-5 | TRBV28 | NA | CASSFQGAQGETQYF | TGTGCCAGCAGTTTTCAGGGGGCGCAGGGAGAGACCCAGTACTTC
NA | 14 | TRBJ2-1 | TRBV7-9 | few | CASSLEGFDNEQFF | TGTGCCAGCAGCCTAGAGGGGTTTGACAATGAGCAGTTCTTC
NA | 13 | TRBJ1-2 | TRBV7-9 | NA | CASSFLSDYGYTF | TGTGCCAGCAGCTTCCTGAGTGACTATGGCTACACCTTC
TRBD1 | 13 | TRBJ1-1 | TRBV5-6 | NA | CASHPGQGPEAFF | TGTGCCAGCCACCCGGGACAGGGTCCTGAAGCTTTCTTT
NA | 14 | TRBJ1-1 | TRBV12-3/TRBV12-4 | few | CASSFVQMNTEAFF | TGTGCCAGCAGTTTCGTTCAAATGAACACTGAAGCTTTCTTT
NA | 12 | TRBJ1-1 | TRBV10-3 | NA | CAISGGITEAFF | TGTGCCATCAGTGGGGGAATCACTGAAGCTTTCTTT
TRBD2 | 15 | TRBJ2-7 | TRBV27 | NA | CASSLRGLAGYEQYF | TGTGCCAGCAGTTTAAGAGGGCTAGCGGGTTACGAGCAGTACTTC
TRBD1 | 14 | TRBJ2-7 | TRBV28 | NA | CASSLSGTGYEQYF | TGTGCCAGCAGTTTATCGGGGACAGGGTACGAGCAGTACTTC
NA | 12 | TRBJ1-1 | TRBV5-5 | NA | CASSWTGTEAFF | TGTGCCAGCAGCTGGACGGGTACTGAAGCTTTCTTT
NA | 13 | TRBJ1-5 | TRBV12-5 | NA | CASAKGDLTPQHF | TGTGCTAGTGCCAAGGGAGACCTGACCCCCCAGCATTTT
TRBD2 | 16 | TRBJ2-2 | TRBV24-1 | few | CATSEAGGPSTGELFF | TGTGCCACCAGTGAAGCGGGGGGGCCGAGCACCGGGGAGCTGTTTTTT
TRBD1 | 17 | TRBJ2-1 | TRBV10-3 | NA | CAISEGVGQGKRNEQFF | TGTGCCATCAGTGAGGGTGTGGGACAGGGGAAAAGGAATGAGCAGTTCTTC
NA | 15 | TRBJ1-2 | TRBV6-1 | NA | CASSPRLGVDYGYTF | TGTGCCAGCAGTCCTCGTTTGGGAGTAGACTATGGCTACACCTTC
TRBD1 | 17 | TRBJ1-4 | TRBV7-3 | NA | CASSIQGQSATNEKLFF | TGTGCCAGCAGCATACAGGGACAGAGCGCAACTAATGAAAAACTGTTTTTT
NA | 10 | TRBJ2-1 | TRBV30 | NA | CAWSLGEQFF | TGTGCCTGGAGTCTAGGTGAGCAGTTCTTC
TRBD2 | 13 | TRBJ2-7 | TRBV27 | NA | CASSPGGAHEQYF | TGTGCCAGCTCTCCGGGAGGGGCCCACGAGCAGTACTTC
NA | 14 | TRBJ2-6 | TRBV7-2 | many | CASTRGGGANVLTF | TGTGCCAGCACGCGGGGCGGTGGGGCCAACGTCCTGACTTTC
NA | 16 | TRBJ2-4 | TRBV6-5 | few | CASSYSIALAKNIQYF | TGTGCCAGCAGTTACTCGATTGCCCTAGCCAAAAACATTCAGTACTTC
TRBD1 | 12 | TRBJ1-1 | TRBV4-1 | NA | CATYSQGKKAFF | TGCGCCACCTACTCACAGGGGAAAAAAGCTTTCTTT
NA | 13 | TRBJ1-4 | TRBV25-1 | NA | CASSWGPNEKLFF | TGTGCCAGCAGTTGGGGCCCTAATGAAAAACTGTTTTTT
NA | 14 | TRBJ1-1 | TRBV6-2/TRBV6-3 | NA | CASSTYRVDTEAFF | TGTGCCAGCAGTACCTACAGGGTTGACACTGAAGCTTTCTTT
TRBD2 | 15 | TRBJ2-3 | TRBV7-2 | NA | CASSLVAGREDTQYF | TGTGCCAGCAGCTTAGTGGCGGGGAGGGAAGATACGCAGTATTTT
TRBD2 | 17 | TRBJ2-1 | TRBV12-3/TRBV12-4 | NA | CASSLAGGFSSYNEQFF | TGTGCCAGCAGTCTAGCGGGGGGCTTCAGCTCCTACAATGAGCAGTTCTTC
NA | 15 | TRBJ2-1 | TRBV12-3/TRBV12-4 | NA | CASSSGTEGGNEQFF | TGTGCCAGCAGTTCGGGGACAGAGGGAGGCAATGAGCAGTTCTTC
NA | 11 | TRBJ2-1 | TRBV2 | few | CASSATEGKFF | TGTGCCAGCAGCGCGACAGAGGGGAAGTTCTTC
NA | 12 | TRBJ2-7 | TRBV6-2/TRBV6-3 | NA | CASRPDSYEQYF | TGTGCCAGCAGACCGGACAGCTACGAGCAGTACTTC
NA | 15 | TRBJ1-2 | TRBV12-3/TRBV12-4 | many | CASSFPPGRREGYTF | TGTGCCAGCAGTTTCCCTCCGGGACGGAGAGAAGGCTACACCTTC
NA | 16 | TRBJ1-4 | TRBV7-6 | NA | CASSGQQGITNEKLFF | TGTGCCAGCAGCGGGCAACAGGGAATAACTAATGAAAAACTGTTTTTT
NA | 14 | TRBJ1-2 | TRBV11-2 | NA | CASSSTGSHYGYTF | TGTGCCAGCAGCTCCACCGGGAGCCACTATGGCTACACCTTC
TRBD1 | 18 | TRBJ1-2 | TRBV3-1 | NA | CASSQDRAGGVPGYGYTF | TGTGCCAGCAGCCAAGACCGGGCAGGGGGAGTACCTGGCTATGGCTACACCTTC
NA | 12 | TRBJ1-1 | TRBV10-3 | NA | CAISLGRTEAFF | TGTGCCATCAGTTTGGGTCGCACTGAAGCTTTCTTT
TRBD2 | 14 | TRBJ2-1 | TRBV7-3 | NA | CASSLTGGANEQFF | TGTGCCAGCAGCTTAACCGGGGGGGCGAATGAGCAGTTCTTC
TRBD1 | 14 | TRBJ2-7 | TRBV4-2 | few | CASSQDRTGDEQYF | TGTGCCAGCAGCCAAGATAGGACAGGGGACGAGCAGTACTTC
NA | 14 | TRBJ1-1 | TRBV6-5 | few | CASSYSSGATEAFF | TGTGCCAGCAGTTACTCGAGTGGGGCTACTGAAGCTTTCTTT
NA | 15 | TRBJ2-5 | TRBV7-9 | few | CASSSGTAGIETQYF | TGTGCCAGCAGCAGCGGGACAGCCGGGATTGAGACCCAGTACTTC
NA | 12 | TRBJ2-1 | TRBV27 | NA | CASSLPKGEQFF | TGTGCCAGCAGTTTACCCAAGGGTGAGCAGTTCTTC
NA | 16 | TRBJ1-4 | TRBV28 | NA | CASSPEGESGTEKLFF | TGTGCCAGCAGTCCCGAAGGGGAAAGTGGGACGGAAAAACTGTTTTTT
NA | 14 | TRBJ2-5 | TRBV5-5 | NA | CASSLNTGLETQYF | TGTGCCAGCAGCTTGAATACAGGGCTAGAGACCCAGTACTTC
TRBD1 | 16 | TRBJ1-5 | TRBV10-3 | NA | CATSRDRGISNQPQHF | TGTGCCACGTCCCGGGACAGGGGGATCAGCAATCAGCCCCAGCATTTT
TRBD1 | 15 | TRBJ2-2 | TRBV7-9 | NA | CASSSGQGEGGELFF | TGTGCCAGCAGCTCCGGACAGGGGGAAGGAGGGGAGCTGTTTTTT
NA | 19 | TRBJ2-4 | TRBV20-1 | once | CSARDREGGFLDGKNSQYF | TGCAGTGCTAGAGATCGGGAAGGGGGGTTCTTGGATGGCAAAAACAGTCAGTACTTC
NA | 14 | TRBJ1-5 | TRBV20-1 | once | CSAIALGSNQPQHF | TGCAGTGCTATCGCTCTTGGTAGCAATCAGCCCCAGCATTTT
NA | 19 | TRBJ1-6 | TRBV27 | NA | CASSSPQGEPLLYNSPLHF | TGTGCCAGCAGTTCGCCCCAAGGTGAACCATTGCTCTATAATTCACCCCTCCACTTT
NA | 16 | TRBJ2-2 | TRBV2 | few | CASSEAGGGKAGELFF | TGTGCCAGCAGTGAAGCCGGCGGGGGCAAGGCCGGGGAGCTGTTTTTT
NA | 16 | TRBJ2-1 | TRBV5-6 | few | CASSILVGGLYNEQFF | TGTGCCAGCAGCATACTGGTGGGGGGGCTCTACAATGAGCAGTTCTTC
NA | 15 | TRBJ2-7 | TRBV12-3/TRBV12-4 | many | CASSSWGTSSYEQYF | TGTGCCAGCAGCTCATGGGGGACGAGCTCCTACGAGCAGTACTTC
NA | 14 | TRBJ2-1 | TRBV27 | NA | CASSLTASYNEQFF | TGTGCCAGCAGTTTGACAGCTTCCTACAATGAGCAGTTCTTC
NA | 14 | TRBJ2-7 | TRBV7-2 | many | CASSYLGQNYEQYF | TGTGCCAGCAGCTACCTTGGACAGAACTACGAGCAGTACTTC
TRBD1 | 14 | TRBJ2-1 | TRBV24-1 | NA | CATSDLDRGNEQFF | TGTGCCACCAGTGACCTCGACAGGGGCAATGAGCAGTTCTTC
TRBD1 | 13 | TRBJ1-6 | TRBV12-3/TRBV12-4 | NA | CASRRTGHSPLHF | TGTGCCAGCAGACGGACAGGGCACTCACCCCTCCACTTT
NA | 13 | TRBJ2-7 | TRBV19 | NA | CASSANQGYEQYF | TGTGCCAGTAGTGCCAATCAGGGCTACGAGCAGTACTTC
NA | 14 | TRBJ1-4 | TRBV7-6 | NA | CASSLTVENEKLFF | TGTGCCAGCAGCTTGACGGTTGAAAATGAAAAACTGTTTTTT